The 3 T cell receptor beta chains below were found in one sample sequenced in a study of T cells in Graves' hyperthyroidism and ophthalmopathy. Regions amplified from RNA transcripts were the TCR beta CDR3 regions. The TCR CDR3 first-round RT-PCR relied on the HTBI primer set. TCRdb re-derived calls from the multiplex PCR reads in MiXCR, one entry per CDR3 protein. The table has approximately 700,000 distinct CDR3 sequences, nearly 45% seen once. Specimen: peripheral blood or thyroid tissue (not recorded which). These receptors all come from an adult man with Graves' disease, either hyperthyroidism or ophthalmopathy (not recorded which).

The chain carries TRBV15 and TRBJ2-5; perhaps TRBD1 as D (7 bases). There are 13 residues in the CDR3. CDR1 and CDR2 from the germline V gene are LNHNV and YYDKDF (reference sequence). Trimming took off 1 base at V and 11 bases at J, with 14 bases between the two ends. CDR3 residues: CATSRVTQGTQYF. CDR3 DNA: TGTGCCACCAGCAGAGTGACACAGGGGACTCAGTACTTC.

On this clonotype: A single base separates this from a much larger clone, so it may be a read error. The rearrangement joins TRBV2 to TRBJ2-5, with D unresolved. The CDR3 has 12 residues. Germline CDR1 SNHLY, CDR2 FYNNEI. CDR3 sequence: CASSDTLETRYF. CDR3 coding DNA: TGTGCCAGCAGCGATACGCTAGAGACCCGGTACTTC.

This clonotype was detected many times. The rearrangement links TRBV7-9 to TRBJ1-5; 9 bases agree with TRBD1. Unmatched junction bases numbered 4, after V lost 8 bases and J lost 5 bases. The germline gives CDR1 SEHNR, CDR2 FQNEAQ (reference sequence). The CDR3 loop spans 13 amino acids. The CDR3 reads CASAGQGDQPQHF. The CDR3 DNA sequence: TGTGCCAGCGCGGGACAGGGAGATCAGCCCCAGCATTTT.